This entry concerns a single T cell receptor beta chain. As handled by the study authors: Amplified reference gene primers provided the basis for estimating nucleated cell counts. This table comes from immunoSEQ multiplex PCR, and its TCRdb copy is limited to in-frame clones, with some not included. V and J calls and clone size are as listed in that table; D and trimming were resolved from the DNA. The sample holds under 300,000 clones, approximately 90% seen once. This entry comes from a study of blood T cell repertoires in COVID-19. Study overall: Symptom resolution, clearance, or two negative PCRs marked the recovered donors of Cohort 3. Samples came from the United States, Italy and Spain, spanning acute and convalescent COVID-19.

The V gene's germline CDR1 is SEHNR and CDR2 FQNEAQ (reference sequence). The CDR3 runs to 16 residues. V shed 4 bases, J shed 2 bases, and the junction held 9 bases outside the gene matches. The genes are TRBV7-9 and TRBJ2-5, with 8 bases aligning to TRBD2. The origin of this receptor is a woman in her sixties or seventies in a cohort exposed to, infected with or recovered from COVID-19 (not recorded which). Sequenced input: PBMCs or T cells enriched from blood (not recorded which). The CDR3 DNA is TGTGCCAGCAGCTACTTCCCGGGAGGGCGGCAAGAGACCCAGTACTTC. This codes for CASSYFPGGRQETQYF.